This record concerns one TCR beta chain sequence. The data derive from a study of identical twins' blood T cells. One entry per CDR3 protein, called by TCRdb with MiXCR from the 5' RACE reads. This table holds around 380,000 distinct CDR3 sequences, about 28% found once. Trimming cost V 0 bases and J 5 bases, with 13 bases left between them. CDR3 length equals 16 residues. Germline values: CDR1 MGHRA, CDR2 YSYEKL. Reared together, all three twin pairs probably met the same infectious agents and vaccines. The chain recombines TRBV4-1 with TRBJ2-2; D perhaps matches TRBD1 (5 bases). The sequence was obtained from a woman aged 18 to 55 in good health. The material sequenced was PBMCs. CDR3: CASSQESRANTGELFF. CDR3 DNA sequence: TGCGCCAGCAGCCAAGAGTCCAGGGCCAATACCGGGGAGCTGTTTTTT.